This T cell receptor beta chain stems from a study of CD8 T cells in ankylosing spondylitis. Whole-study results and caveats: Blood of patients with ankylosing spondylitis appeared to be characterized by a TCR beta motif of seven or eight highly homologous variants.

On this clonotype itself: Its antigen is still unknown.

V dropped 6 bases and J dropped 1; count of bases not matched to a gene: 13. Per the germline V gene, CDR1 is DFQATT and CDR2 is SNEGSKA (reference sequence). The CDR3 runs to 16 residues. With molecular barcodes, quantitative 5'-RACE was used to make the TCR beta libraries. MiXCR was run by TCRdb on the 5' RACE reads, yielding one entry per CDR3 protein. Among 750,000 to 850,000 distinct CDR3 sequences listed, 10% to 15% were seen once. V and J are TRBV20-1 and TRBJ2-3; 7 bases are shared with TRBD1. Sample: blood, either unsorted or a sorted T cell fraction (not recorded which). This TCR came from a male donor with ankylosing spondylitis. The DNA for the CDR3 is TGCAGTGCCAAAACGAGTGGGACAGCAGGCACAGATACGCAGTATTTT. Translated: CSAKTSGTAGTDTQYF.